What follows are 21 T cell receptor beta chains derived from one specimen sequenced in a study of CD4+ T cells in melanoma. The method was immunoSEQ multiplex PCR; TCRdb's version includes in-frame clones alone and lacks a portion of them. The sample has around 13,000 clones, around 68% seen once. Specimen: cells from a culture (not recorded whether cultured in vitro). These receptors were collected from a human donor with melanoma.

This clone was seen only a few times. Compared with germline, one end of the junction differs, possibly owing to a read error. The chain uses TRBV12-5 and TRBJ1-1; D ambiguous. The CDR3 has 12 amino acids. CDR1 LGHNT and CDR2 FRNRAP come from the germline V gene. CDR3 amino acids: CASGQRNTDAFF. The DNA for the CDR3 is TGTGCTAGTGGACAAAGGAACACTGACGCTTTCTTT.

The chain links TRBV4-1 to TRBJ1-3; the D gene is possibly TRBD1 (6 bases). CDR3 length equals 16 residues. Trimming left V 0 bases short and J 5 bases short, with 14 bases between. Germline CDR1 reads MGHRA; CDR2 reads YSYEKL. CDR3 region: CASSQDEGRGRNTIYF. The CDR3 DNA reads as TGCGCCAGCAGCCAAGATGAGGGACGGGGGCGAAACACCATATATTTT.

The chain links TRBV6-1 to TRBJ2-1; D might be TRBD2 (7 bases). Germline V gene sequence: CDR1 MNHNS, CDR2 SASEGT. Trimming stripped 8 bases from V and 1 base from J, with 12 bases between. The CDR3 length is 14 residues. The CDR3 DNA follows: TGTGCCAGCTTAAAGGGGGGGTCCTACAATGAGCAGTTCTTC. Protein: CASLKGGSYNEQFF.

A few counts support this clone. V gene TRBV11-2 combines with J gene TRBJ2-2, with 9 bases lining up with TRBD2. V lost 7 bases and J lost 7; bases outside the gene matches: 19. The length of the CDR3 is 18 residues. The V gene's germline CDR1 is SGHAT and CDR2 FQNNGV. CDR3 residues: CASTQRGGGGVQGGELFF. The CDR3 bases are TGTGCCAGCACCCAACGCGGAGGCGGGGGGGTCCAGGGCGGGGAGCTGTTTTTT.

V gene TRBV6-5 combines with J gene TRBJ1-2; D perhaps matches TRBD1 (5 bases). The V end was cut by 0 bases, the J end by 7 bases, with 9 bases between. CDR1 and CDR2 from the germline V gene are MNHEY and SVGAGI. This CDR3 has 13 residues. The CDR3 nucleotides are TGTGCCAGCAGTTACTCGACGGGGGGTGGCTACACCTTC. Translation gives CASSYSTGGGYTF.

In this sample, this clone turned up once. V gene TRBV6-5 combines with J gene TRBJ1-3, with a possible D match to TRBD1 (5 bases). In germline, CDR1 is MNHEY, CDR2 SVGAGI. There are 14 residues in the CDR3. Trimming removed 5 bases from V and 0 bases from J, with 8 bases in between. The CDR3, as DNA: TGTGCCAGCAGTCGGGGGAACTCTGGAAACACCATATATTTT. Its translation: CASSRGNSGNTIYF.

CDR3 residues: CSARGGDTQYF. As DNA, the CDR3 is TGCAGTGCTAGAGGTGGGGATACGCAGTATTTT. The chain has TRBV20-1 and TRBJ2-3; D call uncertain. Germline CDR1 DFQATT, CDR2 SNEGSKA (reference sequence). Deletions cut 1 base from V and 6 bases from J, with 5 bases between. The length of the CDR3 is 11 residues.

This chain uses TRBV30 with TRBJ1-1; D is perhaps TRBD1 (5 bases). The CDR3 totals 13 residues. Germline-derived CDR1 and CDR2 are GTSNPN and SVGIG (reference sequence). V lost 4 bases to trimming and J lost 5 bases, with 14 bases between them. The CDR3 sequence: CAWIRQRRTEAFF. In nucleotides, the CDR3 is TGTGCCTGGATCCGACAGAGACGAACTGAAGCTTTCTTT. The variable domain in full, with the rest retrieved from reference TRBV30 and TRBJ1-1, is SQTIHQWPATLVQPVGSPLSLECTVEGTSNPNLYWYRQAAGRGLQLLFYSVGIGQISSEVPQNLSASRPQDRQFILSSKKLLLSDSGFYLCAWIRQRRTEAFFGQGTRLTVV.

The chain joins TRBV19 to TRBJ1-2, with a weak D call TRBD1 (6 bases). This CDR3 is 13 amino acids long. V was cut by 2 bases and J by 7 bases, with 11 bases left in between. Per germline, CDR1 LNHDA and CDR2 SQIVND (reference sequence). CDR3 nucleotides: TGTGCCAGTAGTATAAATCGACAGGCTGGCTACACCTTC. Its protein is CASSINRQAGYTF.

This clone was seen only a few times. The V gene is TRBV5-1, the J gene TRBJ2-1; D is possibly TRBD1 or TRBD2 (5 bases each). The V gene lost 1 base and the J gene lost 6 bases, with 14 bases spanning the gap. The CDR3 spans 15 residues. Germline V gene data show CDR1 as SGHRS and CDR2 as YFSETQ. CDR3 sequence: CASSLSGAGPNEQFF. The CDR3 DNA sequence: TGCGCCAGCAGCTTGTCCGGGGCAGGCCCCAATGAGCAGTTCTTC.

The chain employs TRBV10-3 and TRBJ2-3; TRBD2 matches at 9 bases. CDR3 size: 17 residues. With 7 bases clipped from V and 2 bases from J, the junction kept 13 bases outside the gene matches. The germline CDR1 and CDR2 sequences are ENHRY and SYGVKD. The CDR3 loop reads CAIKAGGSGGSTDTQYF. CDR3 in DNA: TGTGCCATCAAGGCGGGTGGTAGCGGGGGATCCACAGATACGCAGTATTTT.

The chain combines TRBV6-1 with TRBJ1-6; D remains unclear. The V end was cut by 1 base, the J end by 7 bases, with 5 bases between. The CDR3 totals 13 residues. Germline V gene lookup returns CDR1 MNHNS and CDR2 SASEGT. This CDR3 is CASSEVENSPLHF. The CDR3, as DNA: TGTGCCAGCAGTGAAGTTGAGAATTCACCCCTCCACTTT.

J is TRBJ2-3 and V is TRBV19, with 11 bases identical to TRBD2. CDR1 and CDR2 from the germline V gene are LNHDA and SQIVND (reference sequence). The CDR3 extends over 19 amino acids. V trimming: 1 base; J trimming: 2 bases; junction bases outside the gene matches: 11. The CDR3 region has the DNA TGTGCCAGTAGTATAGTGGCTAGCGGGGGGACAGGGTACACAGATACGCAGTATTTT. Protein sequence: CASSIVASGGTGYTDTQYF.

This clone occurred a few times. CDR3 loop: CASRLDRGQPLHF. The CDR3 DNA sequence: TGCGCCAGCAGGTTGGACAGGGGCCAACCCCTCCACTTT. The J gene is TRBJ1-6, the V gene TRBV10-2, with 9 bases lining up with TRBD1. Germline CDR1 and CDR2: WSHSY and SAAADI. Trimming took 6 bases from V and 12 from J; bases not matched to a gene: 6. The CDR3 is 13 amino acids.

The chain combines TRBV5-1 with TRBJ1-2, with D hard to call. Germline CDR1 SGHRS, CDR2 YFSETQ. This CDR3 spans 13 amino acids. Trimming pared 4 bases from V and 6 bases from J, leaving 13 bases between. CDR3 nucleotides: TGCGCCAGCAGCCTGGACGCGGGCGATGGCTACACCTTC. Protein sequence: CASSLDAGDGYTF.

DNA of the CDR3: TGTGCCAGCAGCCAAGAATGGGGGACGGGACATGAAAAACTGTTTTTT. Translation gives CASSQEWGTGHEKLFF. J is TRBJ1-4 and V is TRBV14, with D possibly TRBD1 on 5 matching bases. CDR1 is SGHDN and CDR2 is FVKESK in the germline V gene. V lost 0 bases and J lost 6, with 14 bases in between. CDR3 size: 16 residues. The whole variable domain, remainder taken from reference TRBV14 and TRBJ1-4, is EAGVTQFPSHSVIEKGQTVTLRCDPISGHDNLYWYRRVMGKEIKFLLHFVKESKQDESGMPNNRFLAERTGGTYSTLKVQPAELEDSGVYFCASSQEWGTGHEKLFFGSGTQLSVL.

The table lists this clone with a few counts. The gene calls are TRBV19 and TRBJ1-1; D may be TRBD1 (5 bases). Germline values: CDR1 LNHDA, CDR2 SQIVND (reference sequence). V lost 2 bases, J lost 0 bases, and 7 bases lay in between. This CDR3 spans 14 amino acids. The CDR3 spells CASSIQGMNTEAFF. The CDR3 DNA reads TGTGCCAGTAGTATACAGGGTATGAACACTGAAGCTTTCTTT.

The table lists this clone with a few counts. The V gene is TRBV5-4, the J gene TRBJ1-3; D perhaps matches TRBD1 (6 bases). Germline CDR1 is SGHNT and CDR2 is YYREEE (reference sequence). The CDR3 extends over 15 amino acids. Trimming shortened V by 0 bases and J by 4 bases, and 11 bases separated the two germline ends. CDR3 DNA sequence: TGTGCCAGCAGCTTGGACAGGGAATTCGGAAACACCATATATTTT. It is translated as CASSLDREFGNTIYF.

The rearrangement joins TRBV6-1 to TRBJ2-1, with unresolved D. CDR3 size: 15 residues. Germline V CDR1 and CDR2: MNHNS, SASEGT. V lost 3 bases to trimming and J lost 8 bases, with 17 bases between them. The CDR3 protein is CASSDYFKGWDEQFF. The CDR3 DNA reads TGTGCCAGCAGTGATTACTTTAAGGGATGGGATGAGCAGTTCTTC.

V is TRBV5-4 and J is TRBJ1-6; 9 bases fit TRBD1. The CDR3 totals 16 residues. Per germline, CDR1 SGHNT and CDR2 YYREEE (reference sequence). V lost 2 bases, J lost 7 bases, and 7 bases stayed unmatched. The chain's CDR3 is CASSLLGGQGNSPLHF. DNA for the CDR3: TGTGCCAGCAGCTTATTAGGCGGACAGGGGAATTCACCCCTCCACTTT.

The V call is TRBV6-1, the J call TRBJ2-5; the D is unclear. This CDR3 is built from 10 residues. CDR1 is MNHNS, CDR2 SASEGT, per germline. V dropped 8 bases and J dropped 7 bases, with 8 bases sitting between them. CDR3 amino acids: CASQWGTQYF. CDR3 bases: TGTGCCAGCCAATGGGGGACCCAGTACTTC.